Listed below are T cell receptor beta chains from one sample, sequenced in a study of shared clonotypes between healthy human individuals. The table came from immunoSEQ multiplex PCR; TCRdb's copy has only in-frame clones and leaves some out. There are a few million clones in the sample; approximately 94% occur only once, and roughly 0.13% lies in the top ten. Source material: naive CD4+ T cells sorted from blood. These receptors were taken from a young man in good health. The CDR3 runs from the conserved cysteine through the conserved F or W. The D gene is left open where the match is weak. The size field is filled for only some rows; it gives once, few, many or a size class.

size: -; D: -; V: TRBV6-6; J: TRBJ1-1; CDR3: CASSYSDGEAFF; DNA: TGTGCCAGCAGTTACTCGGATGGTGAAGCTTTCTTT
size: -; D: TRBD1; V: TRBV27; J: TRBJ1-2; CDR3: CASSWTGLGSYGYTF; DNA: TGTGCCAGCAGTTGGACAGGTCTGGGGTCCTATGGCTACACCTTC
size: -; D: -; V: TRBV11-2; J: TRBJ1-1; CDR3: CASSLSTANTEAFF; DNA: TGTGCCAGCAGCTTATCGACCGCGAACACTGAAGCTTTCTTT
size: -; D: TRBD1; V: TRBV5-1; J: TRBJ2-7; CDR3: CASSLGGQASYEQYF; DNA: TGCGCCAGCAGCTTGGGCGGACAGGCCTCCTACGAGCAGTACTTC
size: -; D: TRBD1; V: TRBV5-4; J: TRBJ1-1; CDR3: CASSLGRDRVGNTEAFF; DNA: TGTGCCAGCAGCTTAGGCCGGGACAGGGTTGGGAACACTGAAGCTTTCTTT
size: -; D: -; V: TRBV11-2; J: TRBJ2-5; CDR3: CASSPRTRETQYF; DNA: TGTGCCAGCAGCCCCCGGACGAGGGAGACCCAGTACTTC
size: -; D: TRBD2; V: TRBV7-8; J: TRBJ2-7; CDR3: CASSLLSGRARNEQYF; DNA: TGTGCCAGCAGCCTTCTTAGCGGGAGGGCCAGAAACGAGCAGTACTTC
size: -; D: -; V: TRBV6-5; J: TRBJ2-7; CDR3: CASSSSQRRYEQYF; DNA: TGTGCCAGCAGTTCCAGCCAGCGGCGATACGAGCAGTACTTC
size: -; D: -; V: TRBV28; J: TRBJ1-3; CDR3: CASRVVKTVSQNTIYF; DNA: TGTGCCAGCAGGGTGGTCAAGACTGTATCCCAGAACACCATATATTTT
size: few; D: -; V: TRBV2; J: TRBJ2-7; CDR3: CATMRREHAYEQYF; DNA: TGTGCCACGATGAGACGGGAGCACGCCTACGAGCAGTACTTC
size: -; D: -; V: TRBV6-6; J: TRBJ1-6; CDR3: CASSRDAGGGSPLHF; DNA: TGTGCCAGCAGTCGCGACGCAGGCGGGGGTTCACCCCTCCACTTT
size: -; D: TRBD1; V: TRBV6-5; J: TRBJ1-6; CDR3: CASSQTGENSPLHF; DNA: TGTGCCAGCAGTCAGACAGGGGAGAATTCACCCCTCCACTTT
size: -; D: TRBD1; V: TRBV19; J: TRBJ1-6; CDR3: CASSPGTVPGGALHF; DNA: TGTGCCAGTAGCCCCGGGACAGTCCCAGGGGGGGCCCTCCACTTT
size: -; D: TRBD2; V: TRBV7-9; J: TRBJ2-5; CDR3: CASSLLAGKETQYF; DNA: TGTGCCAGCAGCTTACTAGCGGGAAAAGAGACCCAGTACTTC
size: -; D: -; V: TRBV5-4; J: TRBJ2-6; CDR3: CASSSYSSGANVLTF; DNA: TGTGCCAGCAGCTCGTACAGCTCTGGGGCCAACGTCCTGACTTTC
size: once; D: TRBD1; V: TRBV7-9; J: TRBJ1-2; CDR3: CASSEPQGNYGYTF; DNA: TGTGCCAGCAGCGAACCACAGGGGAACTATGGCTACACCTTC
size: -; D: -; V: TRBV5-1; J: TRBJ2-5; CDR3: CASSSPDRGETQYF; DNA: TGCGCCAGCAGCTCGCCAGACAGAGGAGAGACCCAGTACTTC
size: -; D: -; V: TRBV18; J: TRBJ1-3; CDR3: CASSPSTDRNTIYF; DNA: TGTGCCAGCTCACCATCAACCGATCGAAACACCATATATTTT
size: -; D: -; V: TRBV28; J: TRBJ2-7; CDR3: CASSLRGQGRYEQYF; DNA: TGTGCCAGCAGCCTAAGAGGGCAGGGTAGGTACGAGCAGTACTTC
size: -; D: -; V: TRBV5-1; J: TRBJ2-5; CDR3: CASSYGFSKEETQYF; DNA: TGCGCCAGCAGCTATGGGTTCTCAAAGGAGGAGACCCAGTACTTC
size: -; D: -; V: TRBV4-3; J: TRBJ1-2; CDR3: CASSQGEYIGYGYTF; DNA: TGCGCCAGCAGCCAAGGAGAGTACATCGGCTATGGCTACACCTTC
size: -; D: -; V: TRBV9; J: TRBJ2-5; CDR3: CASSVAVEVQETQYF; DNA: TGTGCCAGCAGCGTAGCTGTTGAAGTCCAAGAGACCCAGTACTTC
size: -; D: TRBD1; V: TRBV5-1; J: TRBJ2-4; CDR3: CASSGTGLFKNIQYF; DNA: TGCGCCAGCAGCGGGACAGGTCTCTTCAAAAACATTCAGTACTTC
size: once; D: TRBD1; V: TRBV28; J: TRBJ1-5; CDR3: CASRYPVGTGINQPQHF; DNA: TGTGCCAGTCGCTACCCGGTTGGGACAGGGATCAATCAGCCCCAGCATTTT
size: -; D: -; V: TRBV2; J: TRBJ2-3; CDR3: CASSFQGLPTDTQYF; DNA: TGTGCCAGCAGTTTCCAGGGGCTACCCACAGATACGCAGTATTTT
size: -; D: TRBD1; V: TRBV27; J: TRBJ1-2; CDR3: CASSPGQLHGYTF; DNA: TGTGCCAGCAGTCCGGGACAGTTACATGGCTACACCTTC
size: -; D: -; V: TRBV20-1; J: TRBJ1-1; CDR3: CSATYTEAFF; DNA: TGCAGTGCGACGTACACTGAAGCTTTCTTT
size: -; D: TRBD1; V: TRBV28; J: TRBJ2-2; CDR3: CASSLRDRGTGELFF; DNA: TGTGCCAGCAGCCTCCGGGACAGGGGAACCGGGGAGCTGTTTTTT
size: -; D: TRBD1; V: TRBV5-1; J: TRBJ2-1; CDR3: CASSLDRGSYNEQFF; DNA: TGCGCCAGCAGCTTGGACAGGGGATCTTACAATGAGCAGTTCTTC
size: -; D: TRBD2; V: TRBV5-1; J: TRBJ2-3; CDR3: CASSLRSGDSTDTQYF; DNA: TGCGCCAGCAGCCTTCGAAGCGGGGACAGCACAGATACGCAGTATTTT
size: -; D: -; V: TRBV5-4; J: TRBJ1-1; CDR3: CASSPQHRTFRMNTEAFF; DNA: TGTGCCAGCAGCCCACAACATAGAACTTTTAGGATGAACACTGAAGCTTTCTTT
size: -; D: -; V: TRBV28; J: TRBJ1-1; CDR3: CASSPRGRGSTEAFF; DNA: TGTGCCAGCAGCCCTCGGGGGCGGGGGAGCACTGAAGCTTTCTTT
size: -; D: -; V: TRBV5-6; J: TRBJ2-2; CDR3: CASSQPVGGANTGELFF; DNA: TGTGCCAGCAGCCAACCCGTAGGTGGGGCGAACACCGGGGAGCTGTTTTTT
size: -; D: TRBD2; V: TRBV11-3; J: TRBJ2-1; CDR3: CASSPGTSGSGEQFF; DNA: TGTGCCAGCAGCCCTGGGACTAGCGGGAGTGGGGAGCAGTTCTTC
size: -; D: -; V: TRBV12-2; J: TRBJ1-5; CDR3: CASRFNRDRHSNQPQHF; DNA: TGTGCAAGTCGCTTTAACCGGGACAGACATAGCAATCAGCCCCAGCATTTT
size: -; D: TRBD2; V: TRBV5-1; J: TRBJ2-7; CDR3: CASSLGRGDSYEQYF; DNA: TGCGCCAGCAGCTTGGGCCGGGGGGACTCCTACGAGCAGTACTTC